This T cell receptor (beta chain) derives from a study of T cell responses to AZD1222 COVID-19 vaccine. CDR1 SGHNT and CDR2 YENEEA come from the germline V gene. V was trimmed by 2 bases and J by 2 bases, leaving 6 bases between them. The CDR3 contains 13 residues. Repertoires were generated with immunoSEQ multiplex PCR, while TCRdb's copy carries only in-frame clones and drops some. The table lists fewer than 130,000 clones, around 93% of them singletons. The chain has TRBV11-3 and TRBJ1-2; D uncertain. The source is an adult in good health. The sequencing used peripheral blood, collected on day 0 of AZD1222 vaccination. The CDR3 region is CASSLSTNYGYTF. In DNA form, the CDR3 reads TGTGCCAGCAGCTTATCGACCAACTATGGCTACACCTTC.